Listed below are T cell receptor beta chains from one sample, sequenced in a study of CD8+ T cells in alopecia areata. Repertoires were generated with immunoSEQ multiplex PCR, while TCRdb's copy carries only in-frame clones and drops some. The top ten clones hold over 4% of a sample with about 200,000 clones, roughly 50% of them seen once. The sequenced sample consisted of CD8+ T cells sorted from blood. These receptors all come from a human donor in good health. CDR3s include the opening cysteine and the closing phenylalanine or tryptophan. The D gene is left open where the match is weak. Rows may omit the clone size; those that give it use once, few, many or a size class.

d_gene | j_gene | abundance | v_gene | CDR3nt | CDR3aa
NA | TRBJ1-2 | NA | TRBV4-1 | TGCGCCAGCAGCCAGACAGTTAACTATGGCTACACCTTC | CASSQTVNYGYTF
TRBD2 | TRBJ2-1 | few | TRBV5-1 | TGCGCCAGCGGTCTAGCGGGGGGGCGCAATGAGCAGTTCTTC | CASGLAGGRNEQFF
NA | TRBJ1-1 | NA | TRBV29-1 | TGCAGCGTTCTAGATACTGAAGCTTTCTTT | CSVLDTEAFF
TRBD1 | TRBJ2-4 | NA | TRBV7-2 | TGTGCCAGCAGCCTCGACAGGGGGCGGGGGAACATTCAGTACTTC | CASSLDRGRGNIQYF
NA | TRBJ2-2 | few | TRBV6-5 | TGTGCCAGCGTCCGGACTCAGGGAAGCGCCGGGGAGCTGTTTTTT | CASVRTQGSAGELFF
NA | TRBJ1-4 | NA | TRBV4-1 | TGCGCCAGCAGCCAAGTAGCGCATGAAAAACTGTTTTTT | CASSQVAHEKLFF
NA | TRBJ2-3 | NA | TRBV7-9 | TGTGCCAGCAGCTCGGACCCATTAGATACGCAGTATTTT | CASSSDPLDTQYF
NA | TRBJ1-1 | NA | TRBV30 | TGTGCCTGGAGTGTAGGTCTGGGGAGCACTGAAGCTTTCTTT | CAWSVGLGSTEAFF
TRBD1 | TRBJ1-6 | few | TRBV9 | TGTGCCAGCAGCGTATCTGGGACAGGGGAATCACCCCTCCACTTT | CASSVSGTGESPLHF
NA | TRBJ1-5 | NA | TRBV23-1 | TGCGCCAGCAGTCAGACTTTAGCGGGCCGGCCCCAGCATTTT | CASSQTLAGRPQHF
NA | TRBJ2-3 | few | TRBV5-6 | TGTGCCAGCAGCCGATCGACGGAAGATACGCAGTATTTT | CASSRSTEDTQYF
NA | TRBJ2-7 | NA | TRBV6-5 | TGTGCCAGCATGTGGGGTTACGAGCAGTACTTC | CASMWGYEQYF
NA | TRBJ1-1 | NA | TRBV4-1 | TGCGCCAGTGCCATAAGACAGATGATGAACACTGAAGCTTTCTTT | CASAIRQMMNTEAFF
NA | TRBJ1-5 | NA | TRBV30 | TGTGCCTGGAGCCTGGGGGCAGGAAGCAATCAGCCCCAGCATTTT | CAWSLGAGSNQPQHF
NA | TRBJ1-1 | few | TRBV7-3 | TGTGCCAGCAGCCCCTCAGGGTCTGGCACTGAAGCTTTCTTT | CASSPSGSGTEAFF
NA | TRBJ1-6 | once | TRBV6-5 | TGTGCCAGCAGTTACTCGATTCGTTCACCCCTCCACTTT | CASSYSIRSPLHF
TRBD2 | TRBJ2-5 | NA | TRBV5-6 | TGTGCCAGCAGCTCTCTCGGGGGGGCTTCGTACTTC | CASSSLGGASYF
NA | TRBJ1-2 | once | TRBV29-1 | TGCAGCGTTGAAGCCCGCTATGGCTACACCTTC | CSVEARYGYTF
TRBD1 | TRBJ1-1 | NA | TRBV29-1 | TGCAGCGTTTTAGACAGGGGGAACACTGAAGCTTTCTTT | CSVLDRGNTEAFF
NA | TRBJ1-1 | NA | TRBV29-1 | TGCAGCGTCCCTAAGGCGAGGGGGGCCACTGAAGCTTTCTTT | CSVPKARGATEAFF
NA | TRBJ2-7 | NA | TRBV25-1 | TGTGCCAGCAGTGATGGGGTTTACGAGCAGTACTTC | CASSDGVYEQYF
NA | TRBJ2-7 | NA | TRBV2 | TGTGCCGGGCAGGGGAGTCGAAACGAGCAGTACTTC | CAGQGSRNEQYF
NA | TRBJ2-1 | NA | TRBV7-8 | TGTGCCAGCAGCTTAGCGCCGTACTCACCGACCGGCGGGTTCTTC | CASSLAPYSPTGGFF
NA | TRBJ2-5 | NA | TRBV29-1 | TGCAGCGCCTCGCAGAGCCCTAACCAAGAGACCCAGTACTTC | CSASQSPNQETQYF
NA | TRBJ2-2 | NA | TRBV4-1 | TGCGCCAGCAGCCAAGGGGGCACCGGGGAGCTGTTTTTT | CASSQGGTGELFF
NA | TRBJ1-5 | few | TRBV28 | TGTGCCAGCAGTTTCCGTCGAACGCCCCAGCATTTT | CASSFRRTPQHF
NA | TRBJ1-1 | NA | TRBV2 | TGTGCCAGCACGACGGGATTCAGTCATAACACTGAAGCTTTCTTT | CASTTGFSHNTEAFF
TRBD1 | TRBJ1-4 | NA | TRBV13 | TGTGCCAGCAGTACTTCCATCCTATTCGGGACAGGTGATGAAAAACTGTTTTTT | CASSTSILFGTGDEKLFF
NA | TRBJ1-2 | NA | TRBV25-1 | TGTGCCAGCAGTGAATACGGAGGGGCCTGGGGCTACACCTTC | CASSEYGGAWGYTF
TRBD1 | TRBJ2-5 | few | TRBV28 | TGTGCCAGCAGTTCCGCTGGACAGGGCCAAGAGACCCAGTACTTC | CASSSAGQGQETQYF
TRBD2 | TRBJ2-5 | few | TRBV5-1 | TGCGCCAGCAGCTTGGGCATCGTCGGGGCTAGCGGGGGTGATCAAGAGACCCAGTACTTC | CASSLGIVGASGGDQETQYF
NA | TRBJ2-2 | NA | TRBV13 | TGTGCCAGCAGCCCAGGGGGGGAGCTGTTTTTT | CASSPGGELFF
NA | TRBJ1-5 | NA | TRBV27 | TGTGCCAGCAGTCGGGGGGAGAATCAGCCCCAGCATTTT | CASSRGENQPQHF
NA | TRBJ2-7 | NA | TRBV27 | TGTGCCACCCGCAGGACGGTCTCCTACGAGCAGTACTTC | CATRRTVSYEQYF
NA | TRBJ1-1 | NA | TRBV30 | TGTGCCTGGAGTGGGGAGGTGAACACTGAAGCTTTCTTT | CAWSGEVNTEAFF
NA | TRBJ2-3 | NA | TRBV7-2 | TGTGCCAGCAGCCAAGGGTCCTCAGATACGCAGTATTTT | CASSQGSSDTQYF
TRBD2 | TRBJ2-7 | NA | TRBV4-2 | TGTGCCAGCAGCCCCGGGACTAGCGGGGGAGGTGAGCAGTACTTC | CASSPGTSGGGEQYF
NA | TRBJ2-1 | few | TRBV7-9 | TGTGCCAGCAGCTTAAGCAGGTCTAACGAGCAGTTCTTC | CASSLSRSNEQFF
NA | TRBJ2-3 | once | TRBV27 | TGTGCCAGCTCCAGGACGGTGGGTAGCACAGATACGCAGTATTTT | CASSRTVGSTDTQYF
TRBD2 | TRBJ2-3 | many | TRBV2 | TGTGCCAGCAGAGGACTAGCGGGGAGGCCGAACCCATCAGATACGCAGTATTTT | CASRGLAGRPNPSDTQYF
NA | TRBJ2-3 | once | TRBV10-2 | TGCGCCAGCAGTAAACAGGGAGCAGATACGCAGTATTTT | CASSKQGADTQYF
TRBD1 | TRBJ2-7 | few | TRBV19 | TGTGCCAGTAGTCGGACAGGGAGCTCCTACGAGCAGTACTTC | CASSRTGSSYEQYF
NA | TRBJ2-7 | NA | TRBV29-1 | TGCAGCGTTGCCGGAGGGCGGGGGACAGAACTCTACGAGCAGTACTTC | CSVAGGRGTELYEQYF
NA | TRBJ1-1 | NA | TRBV9 | TGTGCCAGCAGCTTAGGTTCGAACACTGAAGCTTTCTTT | CASSLGSNTEAFF
NA | TRBJ2-7 | NA | TRBV6-1 | TGTGCCAGCAGTGAAGGGGTTTCAATTTACGAGCAGTACTTC | CASSEGVSIYEQYF
TRBD2 | TRBJ2-5 | once | TRBV7-3 | TGTGCCAGCAGCTTCCATGCGGGAGATCAAGAGACCCAGTACTTC | CASSFHAGDQETQYF